Sequencing of this T cell receptor (beta chain) was carried out in a study of shared clonotypes between healthy human individuals. V lost 0 bases, J lost 0 bases, and 6 bases lay in between. The CDR3 runs 15 residues. Germline V gene data show CDR1 as SGHNT and CDR2 as YENEEA. The study's findings and limits: Naive subsets typically showed greater estimated richness than memory subsets.

The repertoire was sequenced with immunoSEQ multiplex PCR; TCRdb's copy has only in-frame clones and lacks some. The table lists about 2 million clones, roughly 96% of them singletons. This clone was seen once. Its target is unknown. The specimen sequenced was naive CD4+ T cells sorted from blood. Subset: CD45RA+ positively selected. The chain recombines TRBV11-3 with TRBJ2-1; D may be TRBD1 (5 bases). The receptor's source is a man between 18 and 35 years old in good health. CDR3 nucleotide sequence: TGTGCCAGCAGCTTAGAAGACAGCTCCTACAATGAGCAGTTCTTC. This gives the protein CASSLEDSSYNEQFF.